This TCR beta chain was identified in a study of control samples from healthy donors and cancer patients. Germline V CDR1 and CDR2: SGHDT, YYEEEE. CDR3 length: 16 residues. With 2 bases removed from V and 2 bases from J, the gap between germline ends came to 15 bases. TCRdb's copy holds only in-frame clones and misses some; the assay was immunoSEQ multiplex PCR. Seen here are just under 75,000 clones, 87% observed once, and the top ten hold about 4.2%. The V gene is TRBV5-6, the J gene TRBJ2-3; D possibly corresponds to TRBD2 (5 bases). The TCR comes from a woman aged 45 to 65 in good health. Sequencing used blood. As DNA, the CDR3 is TGTGCCAGCAGCTTATGGACTCTACGATTCACAGATACGCAGTATTTT. This translates into CASSLWTLRFTDTQYF.